These 10 T cell receptor beta chains were sequenced from one sample in a study of T cells in Graves' hyperthyroidism and ophthalmopathy. Amplified TCR beta CDR3 regions came from RNA transcripts. The HTBI primer set drove a first-round RT-PCR of the TCR CDR3. TCRdb independently ran MiXCR on the multiplex PCR reads; one entry per CDR3 protein. The sample lists roughly 800,000 distinct CDR3 sequences; over 35% were seen once. Sequenced input: blood. These receptors came from a man younger than 35 with Graves' hyperthyroidism.

The chain links TRBV11-2 to TRBJ2-5; D might be TRBD1 or TRBD2, each matching 5 bases. V dropped 3 bases and J dropped 5 bases, with 16 bases sitting between them. The CDR3 spans 15 residues. Germline V lookup: CDR1 SGHAT, CDR2 FQNNGV. The CDR3 bases are TGTGCCAGCAGCTTCCGAAGGGACCCCGGGGAGACCCAGTACTTC. Translation gives CASSFRRDPGETQYF.

This clonotype was observed many times. The V and J genes are TRBV24-1 and TRBJ2-7; TRBD1 matches at 9 bases. The V gene's germline CDR1 is KGHDR and CDR2 SFDVKD. This CDR3 contains 15 residues. Germline trimming cut 2 bases from V and 6 bases from J; bases unmatched to any gene: 7. Here the CDR3 reads CATSDWDREPVEQYF. The CDR3 region has the DNA TGTGCCACCAGTGATTGGGACAGGGAACCGGTCGAGCAGTACTTC.

This clonotype was detected many times. The rearrangement links TRBV9 to TRBJ2-5; D is unclear. V shed 1 base and J shed 1 base, with 8 bases lying between them. This CDR3 region has 14 residues. From germline, CDR1 is SGDLS and CDR2 YYNGEE. For the CDR3, the DNA is TGTGCCAGCAGCGTAAGGGTGGGCCAAGAGACCCAGTACTTC. Its translation is CASSVRVGQETQYF.

The rearrangement joins TRBV10-3 to TRBJ1-5; 10 bases align to TRBD1. Germline CDR1 ENHRY, CDR2 SYGVKD. The CDR3 is made up of 15 amino acids. Trimming took 10 bases from V and 1 from J; bases not matched to a gene: 7. Here the CDR3 reads CATGTGALSNQPQHF. CDR3 nucleotide sequence: TGTGCCACCGGGACAGGGGCCTTGAGCAATCAGCCCCAGCATTTT.

This clonotype has a handful of counts. This chain connects TRBV7-9 to TRBJ2-7; 8 nucleotides line up with TRBD2. Germline CDR1 SEHNR, CDR2 FQNEAQ (reference sequence). V dropped 4 bases and J dropped 2; count of bases not matched to a gene: 10. This CDR3 comprises 16 residues. CDR3 DNA: TGTGCCAGCAGCTACCAATCAATCGGGGGGGCCTACGAGCAGTACTTC. Protein sequence: CASSYQSIGGAYEQYF.

This chain connects TRBV6-5 to TRBJ2-7, with 9 bases that match TRBD2. Trimming removed 4 bases from V and 2 bases from J; junction bases left unmatched: 6. CDR3 length: 15 amino acids. CDR1 is MNHEY, CDR2 SVGAGI, per germline. CDR3 DNA sequence: TGTGCCAGCAGTTCCCCTCTAGCGGGGCCCTACGAGCAGTACTTC. It yields the protein CASSSPLAGPYEQYF.

The chain couples TRBV12-3 or TRBV12-4 to TRBJ1-4, with D possibly matching TRBD1 (6 bases). The ends were cut back, 4 bases at V and 5 bases at J, with 11 bases in the middle. The CDR3 totals 14 residues. CDR3 sequence (DNA): TGTGCCAGCAGTTGGGGGCAATTAAATGAAAAACTGTTTTTT. It encodes CASSWGQLNEKLFF.

There are many counts of this clonotype. The gene calls are TRBV2 and TRBJ1-1; no firm D call. Trimming shortened V by 2 bases and J by 6 bases, and 7 bases separated the two germline ends. From germline, CDR1 is SNHLY and CDR2 FYNNEI. CDR3 length: 12 residues. CDR3 coding DNA: TGTGCCAGCAGTGAAACGATCTCTGAAGCTTTCTTT. Amino acids: CASSETISEAFF.

The V and J genes are TRBV19 and TRBJ1-4; D perhaps matches TRBD1 (6 bases). The CDR3 covers 18 residues. Per the germline V gene, CDR1 is LNHDA and CDR2 is SQIVND (reference sequence). V lost 5 bases, J lost 3 bases, and 22 bases lay in between. CDR3 bases: TGTGCCAGTAGTGCCTTCGACAGGATTCAGGCGGCTAATGAAAAACTGTTTTTT. It specifies CASSAFDRIQAANEKLFF.

This chain links TRBV12-3 or TRBV12-4 with TRBJ1-6; tentatively, D is TRBD1 (6 bases). The germline V and J ends were trimmed by 7 bases and 14 bases, with 15 bases remaining between them. The CDR3 loop spans 12 amino acids. The CDR3 region is CASTYRERALHF. In DNA, the CDR3 is TGTGCCAGCACCTACAGGGAGAGGGCCCTCCACTTT.